This T cell receptor (beta chain) stems from a study of T cells after yellow fever vaccination. Per germline, CDR1 LGHDT and CDR2 YNNKEL (reference sequence). The CDR3 extends over 15 amino acids. J lost 4 bases, V lost 4 bases, and 9 bases had no gene match. TCRdb reanalysed the 5' RACE reads using MiXCR and keeps one entry per CDR3 protein. Among around 530,000 distinct CDR3 sequences listed, around 16% were seen once. The chain uses TRBV3-1 and TRBJ2-7; 8 bases match TRBD1. This TCR came from a man between 18 and 29 years old who received the YFV17D yellow fever vaccine. Material: PBMCs, obtained 5 days after the first yellow fever vaccination. The CDR3 DNA follows: TGTGCCAGCAGCCGCCCGGGCAGGGGGCTTTACGAGCAGTACTTC. Protein product: CASSRPGRGLYEQYF.